These 21 T cell receptor beta chains were sequenced from one sample in a study of blood T cells in healthy people across ages. The authors ran a second PCR of roughly 6 to 12 cycles using a sample-barcoded 5' primer and a J-beta primer mix. Via MiXCR, TCRdb re-called the 5' RACE reads, giving one row per CDR3 protein. The table has hundreds of thousands of distinct CDR3 sequences, 25% seen once. This same sample was also taken into another study, of T cells of mothers and their children.

Sequencing used blood. Receptor source: a boy younger than 18 in good health.

The table lists this clonotype with a few counts. The CDR3 DNA reads as TGTGCCAGCAGCCAGTGGACAGGTTACGAGCAGTACTTC. Translating gives CASSQWTGYEQYF. The gene calls are TRBV4-2 and TRBJ2-7, with TRBD1 matching over 7 bases. The CDR3 contains 13 residues. Germline CDR1 is LGHNA and CDR2 is YNFKEQ. V shed 3 bases, J shed 4 bases, and the junction held 3 bases outside the gene matches.

V usage is TRBV29-1 and J usage is TRBJ2-7, with a weak D call TRBD2 (9 bases). This CDR3 is built from 16 residues. Per germline, CDR1 SQVTM and CDR2 ANQGSEA. Trimming shortened V by 6 bases and J by 3 bases, and 24 bases separated the two germline ends. The CDR3 nucleotides are TGCAGCGTCTCAGGGGGCGCGGCTAGCGGGGACTACGAGCAGTACTTC. As protein: CSVSGGAASGDYEQYF.

This clonotype was recorded a few times. The chain joins TRBV5-1 to TRBJ2-1; 10 bases are a match to TRBD1. The V gene end was trimmed by 3 bases and the J gene end by 6 bases; junction bases not matched to a gene: 6. Germline CDR1 is SGHRS and CDR2 is YFSETQ. There are 15 residues in the CDR3. This chain's CDR3 is CASSSGTGEFNEQFF. CDR3 coding DNA: TGCGCCAGCAGCTCCGGGACAGGGGAATTCAATGAGCAGTTCTTC. Complete variable domain (other parts from reference TRBV5-1 and TRBJ2-1): KAGVTQTPRYLIKTRGQQVTLSCSPISGHRSVSWYQQTPGQGLQFLFEYFSETQRNKGNFPGRFSGRQFSNSRSEMNVSTLELGDSALYLCASSSGTGEFNEQFFGPGTRLTVL.

This clonotype has more than one count but fewer than ten. Here the CDR3 DNA reads TGCAGCGTTGTGGCCGTCGGACGGCGGGGCTACACCTTC. As protein: CSVVAVGRRGYTF. The V and J genes are TRBV29-1 and TRBJ1-2, with D hard to call. Germline lookup yields CDR1 SQVTM and CDR2 ANQGSEA. The CDR3 consists of 13 residues. The V and J ends lost 4 bases and 8 bases respectively, with 17 bases between them.

The V gene is TRBV18, the J gene TRBJ2-1; 15 nucleotides agree with TRBD2. The length of the CDR3 is 15 residues. CDR1 KGHSH and CDR2 LQKENI come from the germline V gene. V shed 3 bases and J 8 bases; nucleotides not matched to a gene: 2. CDR3 nucleotide sequence: TGTGCCAGCTCACCCCGGACTAGCGGGAGGGATGAGCAGTTCTTC. Amino acid sequence: CASSPRTSGRDEQFF.

This chain links TRBV10-2 with TRBJ2-7; 7 nucleotides line up with TRBD2. Trimming removed 0 bases from V and 1 base from J; junction bases left unmatched: 6. The CDR3 has 16 residues. Germline loops: CDR1 WSHSY, CDR2 SAAADI. The CDR3 sequence: CASSESGLAASYEQYF. CDR3 bases: TGCGCCAGCAGTGAGTCGGGCCTAGCGGCGTCCTACGAGCAGTACTTC.

This clonotype was detected a few times. This chain links TRBV27 with TRBJ1-4, with a possible D match to TRBD1 (6 bases). Germline V lookup: CDR1 MNHEY, CDR2 SMNVEV (reference sequence). V lost 0 bases and J lost 3, with 11 bases in between. The CDR3 has 16 amino acids. The CDR3 sequence: CASSLSWGHPNEKLFF. The CDR3 nucleotides read TGTGCCAGCAGTTTATCGTGGGGACACCCTAATGAAAAACTGTTTTTT.

J is TRBJ1-2 and V is TRBV12-3 or TRBV12-4, with a weak D call TRBD1 (5 bases). Trimming shortened V by 3 bases and J by 5 bases, and 10 bases separated the two germline ends. The CDR3 loop spans 13 amino acids. CDR3 protein: CASSFKGLYGYTF. CDR3 bases: TGTGCCAGCAGTTTTAAGGGGTTATATGGCTACACCTTC.

This clonotype has a handful of counts. The germline gene is not matched at one end of the junction; a read error may be the cause. J is TRBJ2-5 and V is TRBV6-6; TRBD2 agrees at 8 bases. The assigned J gene may be wrong: the sequence end matches TRBJ2-7 better. This CDR3 contains 14 residues. Germline lookup yields CDR1 MNHNY and CDR2 SVGAGI (reference sequence). The CDR3 is CANSTRTGGGEQYF. The CDR3 coding sequence is TGTGCCAACAGTACTCGGACGGGAGGGGGCGAGCAGTACTTC.

CDR3 bases: TGCAGTGCTAGTGGGGTTCTAGGGGGGGACTACGAGCAGTACTTC. This gives the protein CSASGVLGGDYEQYF. This chain links TRBV20-1 with TRBJ2-7, with D perhaps matching TRBD2 (7 bases). Deletions cut 3 bases from V and 3 bases from J, with 18 bases between. Germline CDR1 DFQATT, CDR2 SNEGSKA (reference sequence). This CDR3 comprises 15 residues.

V is TRBV12-3 or TRBV12-4 and J is TRBJ1-1; D gene uncertain. The CDR3 consists of 14 residues. Trimming shortened V by 7 bases and J by 3 bases, and 15 bases separated the two germline ends. CDR3 DNA: TGTGCCAGCACCATAGATCCCGGGTACACTGAAGCTTTCTTT. This sequence encodes CASTIDPGYTEAFF.

This clonotype was observed many times. The chain joins TRBV7-9 to TRBJ2-7, with 7 bases that match TRBD1. The CDR3 loop spans 14 amino acids. Losses at the gene ends were 3 bases for V and 0 bases for J; bases not matched to a gene: 2. Germline V CDR1 and CDR2: SEHNR, FQNEAQ (reference sequence). CDR3 DNA sequence: TGTGCCAGCAGCTTGGGACAGAGCTCCTACGAGCAGTACTTC. Amino acid sequence: CASSLGQSSYEQYF.

Written as DNA, the CDR3 is TGTGCCAGCAGTAAACGGACAGGGGAGGGTAACATTCAGTACTTC. This sequence encodes CASSKRTGEGNIQYF. V is TRBV6-6 and J is TRBJ2-4; 9 bases align to TRBD1. Per the germline V gene, CDR1 is MNHNY and CDR2 is SVGAGI (reference sequence). The CDR3 totals 15 residues. Trimming cost V 5 bases and J 7 bases; bases outside gene matches: 9.

The rearrangement links TRBV13 to TRBJ2-3; the match to TRBD2 covers 14 bases. The CDR3 is 16 amino acids. Germline V CDR1 and CDR2: PRHDT, FYEKMQ (reference sequence). V lost 3 bases and J lost 5; bases outside the gene matches: 4. The CDR3 DNA follows: TGTGCCAGCAGCTTGGGACTAGCGGGAGTTAGAGATACGCAGTATTTT. Protein: CASSLGLAGVRDTQYF.

The sample holds a few counts of this clonotype. This chain uses TRBV11-1 with TRBJ1-2, with D tentatively TRBD1 (5 bases). Deletions cut 5 bases from V and 4 bases from J, with 17 bases between. Germline V gene lookup returns CDR1 SGHAT and CDR2 FQDESV (reference sequence). The CDR3 has 15 amino acids. The CDR3 sequence is CASSPGGTAFYGYTF. The CDR3 DNA is TGTGCCAGCAGCCCTGGCGGGACGGCTTTCTATGGCTACACCTTC.

This clonotype was observed a few times. The chain is built from TRBV7-8 and TRBJ1-4; no clear D. Deletions cut 2 bases from V and 12 bases from J, with 10 bases between. The CDR3 covers 12 residues. Germline V gene sequence: CDR1 SGHVS, CDR2 FQNEAQ. CDR3 region: CASSLTVDELFF. Written as DNA, the CDR3 is TGTGCCAGCAGCTTAACAGTCGATGAACTGTTTTTT.

The chain links TRBV7-9 to TRBJ2-1, with TRBD1 as a possible D gene (6 bases). The CDR3 loop spans 14 amino acids. Trimming took 1 base from V and 4 from J, leaving 8 bases between them. Germline V gives CDR1 SEHNR, CDR2 FQNEAQ (reference sequence). The CDR3 spells CASSLGGQYNEQFF. For the CDR3, the DNA is TGTGCCAGCAGCTTAGGCGGACAGTACAATGAGCAGTTCTTC.

This sequence joins TRBV6-5 and TRBJ1-4; the match to TRBD1 covers 7 bases. The junction had 8 bases not matched to a gene; V was cut back by 5 bases and J by 8 bases. This CDR3 is 14 amino acids long. From germline, CDR1 is MNHEY and CDR2 SVGAGI. The CDR3: CASSTDRVEEKLFF. The CDR3 DNA sequence: TGTGCCAGCAGTACCGACAGGGTCGAAGAAAAACTGTTTTTT.

This clonotype was observed a handful of times. The rearrangement links TRBV14 to TRBJ1-1, with D unclear. Trimming removed 1 base at V and 3 bases at J, with 9 bases between. CDR3 length equals 14 residues. CDR1 is SGHDN, CDR2 FVKESK, per germline. CDR3 amino acids: CASSQGRRDTEAFF. CDR3 DNA: TGTGCCAGCAGCCAAGGCAGGCGTGACACTGAAGCTTTCTTT.

This clonotype has just a few counts. This chain uses TRBV6-1 with TRBJ2-7; 12 bases match TRBD2. The CDR3 contains 13 residues. V lost 3 bases and J lost 6; bases outside the gene matches: 0. Germline V gene data show CDR1 as MNHNS and CDR2 as SASEGT. CDR3 sequence (DNA): TGTGCCAGCAGTGAGACTAGCGGGGGCGAGCAGTACTTC. The encoded protein is CASSETSGGEQYF.

This clonotype was detected a few times. V usage is TRBV7-9 and J usage is TRBJ2-1, with 8 bases lining up with TRBD2. The CDR3 contains 16 residues. Germline values: CDR1 SEHNR, CDR2 FQNEAQ (reference sequence). V shed 8 bases, J shed 1 base, and the junction held 10 bases outside the gene matches. CDR3 nucleotides: TGTGCCAGCTCCCACGAGGCTAGCGGGTCCTACAATGAGCAGTTCTTC. Residues: CASSHEASGSYNEQFF.